The following is a TCR beta chain sequence with its context. Its antigen remains undetermined. One base away there is no much larger clone; base qualities are not given. This record belongs to a study of identical twins (TCRdb year 2016). Describing the broader study: To test whether fetal clonotypes persist, this study deep-sequenced TCR alpha and beta repertoires from monozygotic twins, from unrelated adults of various ages, and from cord blood. Replicate twin experiments were performed at different times using different library preparation protocols to rule out contamination.

Beyond this particular receptor, the publication reports: Fewer insertions were carried by abundant cord blood beta clonotypes, a similar but weaker trend appeared in young adult naive repertoires, and no such trend appeared in memory repertoires. Because the same donors could not be followed over many years, the conclusions depended on cross-sectional statistical analysis. Compared with coincidental sharing between unrelated individuals, out-of-frame TCR alpha sequences shared between twins had an excess of sequences with low generation probability. In monozygotic twins, out-of-frame TCR alpha sharing was systematically underestimated by recombination models, although the models agreed with sharing between unrelated individuals. In beta out-of-frame sequences, excess twin sharing was weaker, because having fewer shared sequences lowered the signal-to-noise ratio. Zero-insertion analyses could be partly confounded by invariant T cells such as MAIT and iNKT, though diverse VJ usage argued against such confounding for most clonotypes.

V and J are truncated by 0 bases and 7 bases respectively, leaving an intervening sequence of 25 bases. The CDR3 starts with the cysteine, ends with the phenylalanine, and has 18 residues. Only the CDR3 DNA stays, 54 bases, in frame from base 1. Via the germline V gene, CDR1 is SQVTM and CDR2 ANQGSEA. All donors were healthy Caucasians. Three pairs of female monozygotic twins, all aged about 18 to 30 years, made up the twin cohort. CD4+ and CD8+ T cell populations were isolated with positive isolation kits from Invitrogen. The protocol used for the library was 5' RACE. The run used an Illumina HiSeq 2000. A universal primer binding site was introduced by template switching, and a unique molecular identifier was present in the final cDNA, enabling accurate counting of TCR cDNA molecules. Specific primers in the conserved constant-segment region were used to synthesize first-strand cDNA for the TCR alpha and beta chains. Each cDNA library was double barcoded, with a SMART-Mk sample barcode plus Illumina barcodes, to control for contamination. TruSeq adapter sequences and Illumina sample barcodes were added in two successive PCR steps. The TCR alpha and beta cDNA libraries were sequenced on the Illumina HiSeq platform using custom primers. The original methods were these. Raw reads were processed with MiGEC to extract unique molecular identifiers, and MiXCR was used to determine CDR3 positions. Recombination models were inferred per individual with the repgenHMM and IGoR tools using an EM algorithm. Shared clonotypes were analyzed with the tcR package in R, and sharing was normalized by the product of cloneset sizes. To study raw recombination without the effects of thymic and clonal selection, out-of-frame nonproductive sequences were analyzed. TCRdb redid the processing of the public reads, applying fastp at Q25 and MiXCR, and retained in-frame beta chains. Under each unique CDR3 protein, matching rows form one entry showing the most common genes and DNA. The V and J calls shown here were made by TCRdb, not taken from the authors' results. The sample table shows roughly 290,000 distinct CDR3 sequences, and roughly 10% are seen once. Together, the top ten hold approximately 6.5% of the sample.

This same sample was also part of a study on yellow fever vaccine responses in identical twins. The second study's paper adds: The T cell response to vaccination in identical twins was reported by the authors to appear partly convergent and partly personalized. In the study, vaccine-responding T cell clones were precisely tracked in identical twins.

The V gene is TRBV29-1 and the J gene is TRBJ2-1, with a weak D call of TRBD2 (6 bases match). The receptor comes from a young woman in good health. Sequenced material: CD8+ T cells sorted from blood. The CDR3 reads CSVEDLVWPSASDNEQFF. The nucleotide sequence is TGCAGCGTTGAAGATCTCGTCTGGCCTAGCGCCTCGGATAATGAGCAGTTCTTC.